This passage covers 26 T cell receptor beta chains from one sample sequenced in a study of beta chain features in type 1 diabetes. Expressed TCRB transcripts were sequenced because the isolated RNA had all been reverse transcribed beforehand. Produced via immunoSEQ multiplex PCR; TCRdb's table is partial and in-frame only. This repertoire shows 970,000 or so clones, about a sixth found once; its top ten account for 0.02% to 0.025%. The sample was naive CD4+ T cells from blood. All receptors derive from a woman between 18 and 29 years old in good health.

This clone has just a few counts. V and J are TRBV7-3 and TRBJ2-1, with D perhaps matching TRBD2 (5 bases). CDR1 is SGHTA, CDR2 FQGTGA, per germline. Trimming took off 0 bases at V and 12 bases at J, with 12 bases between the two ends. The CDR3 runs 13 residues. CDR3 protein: CASSLTPPAGQFF. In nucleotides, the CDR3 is TGTGCCAGCAGCTTAACCCCCCCTGCGGGGCAGTTCTTC.

The CDR3 DNA is TGTGCCAGCAGCTTGCAAACGCTGGAGTACAATCAGCCCCAGCATTTT. Residues: CASSLQTLEYNQPQHF. The V call is TRBV11-3, the J call TRBJ1-5; D unclear. This CDR3 is built from 16 residues. Trimming removed 3 bases from V and 3 bases from J, with 15 bases in between. CDR1 is SGHNT and CDR2 is YENEEA in the germline V gene.

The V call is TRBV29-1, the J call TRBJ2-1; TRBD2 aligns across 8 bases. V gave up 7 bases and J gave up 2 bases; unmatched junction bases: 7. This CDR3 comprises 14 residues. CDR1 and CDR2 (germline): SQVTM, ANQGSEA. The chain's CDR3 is CSGVGTSTYNEQFF. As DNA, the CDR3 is TGCAGCGGAGTCGGGACTAGTACCTACAATGAGCAGTTCTTC.

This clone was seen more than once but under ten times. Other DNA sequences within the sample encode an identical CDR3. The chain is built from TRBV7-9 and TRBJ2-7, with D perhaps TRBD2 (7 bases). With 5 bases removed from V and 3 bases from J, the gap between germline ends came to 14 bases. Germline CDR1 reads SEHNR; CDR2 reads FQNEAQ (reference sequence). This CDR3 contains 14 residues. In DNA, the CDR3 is TGTGCCAGCAGCCCAAGGGGGGGAAGCTACGAGCAGTACTTC. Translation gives CASSPRGGSYEQYF.

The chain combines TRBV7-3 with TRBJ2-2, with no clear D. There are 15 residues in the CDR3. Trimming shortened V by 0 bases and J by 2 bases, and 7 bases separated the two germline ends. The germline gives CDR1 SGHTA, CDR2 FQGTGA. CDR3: CASSLTGGNTGELFF. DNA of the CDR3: TGTGCCAGCAGCTTAACGGGCGGAAACACCGGGGAGCTGTTTTTT.

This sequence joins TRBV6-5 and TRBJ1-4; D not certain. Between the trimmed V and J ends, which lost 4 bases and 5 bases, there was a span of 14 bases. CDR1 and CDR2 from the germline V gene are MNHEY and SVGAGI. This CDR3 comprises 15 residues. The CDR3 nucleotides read TGTGCCAGCAGTTTCAGGTCTTCCCCAAATGAAAAACTGTTTTTT. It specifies CASSFRSSPNEKLFF.

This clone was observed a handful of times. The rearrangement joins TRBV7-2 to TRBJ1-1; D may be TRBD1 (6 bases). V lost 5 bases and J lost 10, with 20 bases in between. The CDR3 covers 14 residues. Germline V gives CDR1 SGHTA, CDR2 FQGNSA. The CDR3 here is CASSPTGTLMGAFF. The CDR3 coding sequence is TGTGCCAGCAGCCCAACAGGGACACTAATGGGAGCTTTCTTT.

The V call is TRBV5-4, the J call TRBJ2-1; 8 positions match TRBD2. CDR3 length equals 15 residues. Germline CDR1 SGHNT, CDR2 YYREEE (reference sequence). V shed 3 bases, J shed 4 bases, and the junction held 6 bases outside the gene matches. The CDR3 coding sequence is TGTGCCAGCAGCTCCGGGAGGGCCTCGTACAATGAGCAGTTCTTC. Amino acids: CASSSGRASYNEQFF.

The CDR3 region has the DNA TGTGCCAGCAGCCGGGACAGGGACACTGAAGCTTTCTTT. This gives the protein CASSRDRDTEAFF. The V gene is TRBV7-2, the J gene TRBJ1-1; TRBD1 matches 9 bases. The J segment lost 3 bases and the V segment lost 5 bases, leaving 1 base of the junction unmatched. Germline-derived CDR1 and CDR2 are SGHTA and FQGNSA. This CDR3 is built from 13 residues.

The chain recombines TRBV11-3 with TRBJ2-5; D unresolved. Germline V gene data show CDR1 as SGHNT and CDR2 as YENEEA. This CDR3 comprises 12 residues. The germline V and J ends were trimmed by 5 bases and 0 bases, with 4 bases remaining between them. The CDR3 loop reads CASSPYQETQYF. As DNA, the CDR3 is TGTGCCAGCAGCCCCTACCAAGAGACCCAGTACTTC.

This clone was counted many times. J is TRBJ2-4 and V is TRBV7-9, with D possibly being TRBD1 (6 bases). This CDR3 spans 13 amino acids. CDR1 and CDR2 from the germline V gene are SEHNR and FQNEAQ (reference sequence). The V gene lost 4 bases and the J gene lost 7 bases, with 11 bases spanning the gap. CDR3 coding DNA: TGTGCCAGCAGCTCACAGGGTACTAACATTCAGTACTTC. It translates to CASSSQGTNIQYF. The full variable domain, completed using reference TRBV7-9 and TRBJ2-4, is DTGVSQNPRHKITKRGQNVTFRCDPISEHNRLYWYRQTLGQGPEFLTYFQNEAQLEKSRLLSDRFSAERPKGSFSTLEIQRTEQGDSAMYLCASSSQGTNIQYFGAGTRLSVL.

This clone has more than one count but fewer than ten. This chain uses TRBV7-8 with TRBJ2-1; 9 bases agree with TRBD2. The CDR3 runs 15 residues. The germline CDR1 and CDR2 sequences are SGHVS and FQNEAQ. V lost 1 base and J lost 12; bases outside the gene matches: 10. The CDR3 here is CASSLGGGRALGQFF. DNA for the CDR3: TGTGCCAGCAGCTTAGGGGGCGGGAGGGCCCTCGGGCAGTTCTTC.

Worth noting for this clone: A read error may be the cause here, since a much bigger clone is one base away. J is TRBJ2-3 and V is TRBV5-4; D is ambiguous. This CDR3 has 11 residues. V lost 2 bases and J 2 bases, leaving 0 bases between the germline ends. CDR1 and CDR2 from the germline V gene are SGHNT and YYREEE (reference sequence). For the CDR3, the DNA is TGTGCCAGCAGCTTCACAGATACGCAGTATTTT. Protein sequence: CASSFTDTQYF.

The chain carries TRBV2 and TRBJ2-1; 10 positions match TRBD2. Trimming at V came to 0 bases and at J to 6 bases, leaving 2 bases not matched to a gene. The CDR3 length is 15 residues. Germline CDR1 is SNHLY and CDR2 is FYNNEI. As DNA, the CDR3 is TGTGCCAGCAGTGAAGCCAGCGGGAGGGGCAATGAGCAGTTCTTC. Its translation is CASSEASGRGNEQFF.

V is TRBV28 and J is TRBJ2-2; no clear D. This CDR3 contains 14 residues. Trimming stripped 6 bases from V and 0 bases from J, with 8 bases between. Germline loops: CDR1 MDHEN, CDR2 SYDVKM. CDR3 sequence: CASRTTPNTGELFF. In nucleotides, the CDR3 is TGTGCCAGCAGGACAACTCCGAACACCGGGGAGCTGTTTTTT.

CDR3 protein: CASSQNKQGSLNTEAFF. The CDR3 DNA sequence: TGTGCCAGCTCACAAAACAAACAGGGTTCCTTGAACACTGAAGCTTTCTTT. V and J are TRBV18 and TRBJ1-1; D is perhaps TRBD1 (6 bases). Per germline, CDR1 KGHSH and CDR2 LQKENI. Deletions cut 4 bases from V and 0 bases from J, with 18 bases between. This CDR3 spans 17 amino acids.

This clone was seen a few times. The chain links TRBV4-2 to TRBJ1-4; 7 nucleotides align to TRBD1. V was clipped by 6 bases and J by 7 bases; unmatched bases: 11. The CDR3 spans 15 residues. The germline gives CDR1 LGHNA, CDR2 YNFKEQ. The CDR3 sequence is CASRPQIQGTEKLFF. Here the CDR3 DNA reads TGTGCCAGCAGACCCCAAATACAGGGGACTGAAAAACTGTTTTTT.

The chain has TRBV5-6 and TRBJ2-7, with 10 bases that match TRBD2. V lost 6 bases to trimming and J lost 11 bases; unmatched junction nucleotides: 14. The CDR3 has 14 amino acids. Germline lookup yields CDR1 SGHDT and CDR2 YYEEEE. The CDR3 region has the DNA TGTGCCAGCACCGGACTAGCGGAAGGAAAGGAAAAGTACTTC. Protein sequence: CASTGLAEGKEKYF. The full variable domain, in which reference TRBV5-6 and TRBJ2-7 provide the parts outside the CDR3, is DAGVTQSPTHLIKTRGQQVTLRCSPKSGHDTVSWYQQALGQGPQFIFQYYEEEERQRGNFPDRFSGHQFPNYSSELNVNALLLGDSALYLCASTGLAEGKEKYFGPGTRLTVT.

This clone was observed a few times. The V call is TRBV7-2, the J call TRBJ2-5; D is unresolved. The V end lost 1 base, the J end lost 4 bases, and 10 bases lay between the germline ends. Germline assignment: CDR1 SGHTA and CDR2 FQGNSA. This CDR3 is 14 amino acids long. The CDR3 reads CASSLGRGRETQYF. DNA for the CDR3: TGTGCCAGCAGCTTAGGCCGCGGACGAGAGACCCAGTACTTC.

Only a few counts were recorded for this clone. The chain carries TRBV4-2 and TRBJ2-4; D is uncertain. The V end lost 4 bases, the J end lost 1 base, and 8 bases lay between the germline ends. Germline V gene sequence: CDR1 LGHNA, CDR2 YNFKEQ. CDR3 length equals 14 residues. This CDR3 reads CASSPARAKNIQYF. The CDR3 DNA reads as TGTGCCAGCAGCCCAGCTAGGGCCAAAAACATTCAGTACTTC.

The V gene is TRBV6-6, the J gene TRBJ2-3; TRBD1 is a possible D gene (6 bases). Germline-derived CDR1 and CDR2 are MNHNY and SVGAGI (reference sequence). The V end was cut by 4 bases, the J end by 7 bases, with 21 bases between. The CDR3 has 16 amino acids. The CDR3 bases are TGTGCCAGCAGTTCCCACTTATCGGGGACACTGAATACGCAGTATTTT. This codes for CASSSHLSGTLNTQYF.

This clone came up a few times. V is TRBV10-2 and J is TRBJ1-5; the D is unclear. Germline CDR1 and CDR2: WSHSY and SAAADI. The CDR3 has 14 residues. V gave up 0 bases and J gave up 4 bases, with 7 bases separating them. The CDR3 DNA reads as TGCGCCAGCAGTGAGTCGACCATAAATCAGCCCCAGCATTTT. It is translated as CASSESTINQPQHF.

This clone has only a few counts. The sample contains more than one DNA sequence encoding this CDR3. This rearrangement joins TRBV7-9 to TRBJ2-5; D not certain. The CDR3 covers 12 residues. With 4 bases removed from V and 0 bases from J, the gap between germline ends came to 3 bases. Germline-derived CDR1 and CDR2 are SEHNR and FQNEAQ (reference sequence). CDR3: CASSSYQETQYF. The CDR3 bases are TGTGCCAGCAGCTCCTACCAAGAGACCCAGTACTTC.

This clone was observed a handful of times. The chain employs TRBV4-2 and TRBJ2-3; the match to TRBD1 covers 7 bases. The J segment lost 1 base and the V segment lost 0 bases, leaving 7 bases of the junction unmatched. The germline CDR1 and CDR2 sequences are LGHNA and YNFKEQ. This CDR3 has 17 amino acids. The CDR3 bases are TGTGCCAGCAGCCAAGAAAAGGGACAGCGAGGCACAGATACGCAGTATTTT. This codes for CASSQEKGQRGTDTQYF.

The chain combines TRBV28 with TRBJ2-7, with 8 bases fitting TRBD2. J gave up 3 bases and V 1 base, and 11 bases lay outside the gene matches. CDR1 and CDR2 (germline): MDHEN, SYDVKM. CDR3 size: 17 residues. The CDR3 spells CASSLFERERKDYEQYF. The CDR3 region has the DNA TGTGCCAGCAGTTTATTTGAGCGGGAGAGAAAGGACTACGAGCAGTACTTC.

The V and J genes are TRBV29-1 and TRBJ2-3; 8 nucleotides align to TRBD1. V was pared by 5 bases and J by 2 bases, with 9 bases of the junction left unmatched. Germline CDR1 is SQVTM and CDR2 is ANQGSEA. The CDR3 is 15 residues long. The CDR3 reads CSVSRTGSNTDTQYF. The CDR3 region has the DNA TGCAGCGTTTCCCGGACAGGGAGTAACACAGATACGCAGTATTTT.